The 17 T cell receptor beta chains below were found in one sample sequenced in a study of human T cells and chemical hapten exposure (dated by TCRdb to the early 2020s). Library method: RACE. The sequencer was a NextSeq 500. TCRdb handled the public reads itself, with Q25 trimming in fastp and clone calling in MiXCR, and kept productive beta chains. All rows with the same CDR3 protein become a single entry with the most common DNA and genes. For this sample there are tens of thousands of distinct CDR3 sequences; 11% appear just once. The ten largest clones capture 1.5% to 2% of the sample. What this sample's time point label stands for: patch test 1, 2 weeks after DPC sensitization. In the paper's terms, the treatment or condition label means: therapeutic diphenylcyclopropenone sensitization with weekly scalp DPC. Total RNA was isolated from unfractionated whole blood collected in Tempus Blood RNA tubes.

Source: whole blood, taken in connection with sensitization to the hapten diphenylcyclopropenone (DPC). Receptor source: a woman in her thirties or forties with alopecia areata. Some clones in this sample may be carry-over from other donors' samples.

The rearrangement joins TRBV5-1 to TRBJ1-2; the match to TRBD1 covers 9 bases. Germline V gene sequence: CDR1 SGHRS, CDR2 YFSETQ. The CDR3 covers 14 residues. Trimming took 4 bases from V and 2 from J; bases not matched to a gene: 3. The CDR3 region is CASSRTGDNYGYTF. CDR3 sequence (DNA): TGCGCCAGCAGCAGGACAGGGGACAACTATGGCTACACCTTC.

Many counts were recorded for this clonotype. This chain links TRBV5-6 with TRBJ2-7; D is ambiguous. V shed 5 bases and J shed 6 bases, with 12 bases lying between them. Germline CDR1 reads SGHDT; CDR2 reads YYEEEE. The CDR3 has 12 amino acids. In DNA form, the CDR3 reads TGTGCCAGCAGGCGGCAGGTCGGCGAGCAGTACTTC. Translating it yields CASRRQVGEQYF.

The genes are TRBV12-3 or TRBV12-4 and TRBJ2-1; D possibly matches TRBD1 or TRBD2 (5 bases each). With 8 bases removed from V and 7 bases from J, the gap between germline ends came to 18 bases. This CDR3 spans 14 amino acids. In DNA form, the CDR3 reads TGTGCCAGCCGCCGTCTCGAGGGGAGAAATGAGCAGTTCTTC. Amino acid sequence: CASRRLEGRNEQFF.

The chain couples TRBV4-1 to TRBJ1-1; D uncertain. This CDR3 has 17 amino acids. Germline-derived CDR1 and CDR2 are MGHRA and YSYEKL. V was trimmed by 4 bases and J by 0 bases, leaving 18 bases between them. In nucleotides, the CDR3 is TGCGCCAGCAGCCCCGGTCCCCCAAGGAAGATGAACACTGAAGCTTTCTTT. Amino acids: CASSPGPPRKMNTEAFF.

In this sample, this clonotype turned up a few times. The chain couples TRBV6-1 to TRBJ1-2; D is uncertain. V lost 0 bases and J lost 4, with 12 bases in between. The CDR3 has 15 residues. Germline V lookup: CDR1 MNHNS, CDR2 SASEGT. CDR3 nucleotide sequence: TGTGCCAGCAGTGAAGCGCTTATGACTATCTATGGCTACACCTTC. Translated, it gives CASSEALMTIYGYTF.

This clonotype was seen a few times. The chain couples TRBV20-1 to TRBJ2-1; D unclear. Germline loops: CDR1 DFQATT, CDR2 SNEGSKA (reference sequence). The CDR3 is made up of 15 amino acids. Trimming removed 5 bases at V and 0 bases at J, with 14 bases between. CDR3 sequence: CSAPRFLSSYNEQFF. The DNA for the CDR3 is TGCAGTGCTCCCCGGTTTTTGAGCTCCTACAATGAGCAGTTCTTC.

The genes are TRBV6-5 and TRBJ1-6; 7 positions match TRBD1. CDR1 and CDR2 (germline): MNHEY, SVGAGI. This CDR3 spans 15 amino acids. V shed 7 bases and J 7 bases; nucleotides not matched to a gene: 10. The CDR3 bases are TGTGCCAGCAAAAGAGCCGGGACAGAGAATTCACCCCTCCACTTT. The encoded protein is CASKRAGTENSPLHF.

The chain combines TRBV28 with TRBJ2-7, with D maybe TRBD1 (6 bases). This CDR3 is 15 amino acids long. CDR1 is MDHEN, CDR2 SYDVKM, per germline. The ends were cut back, 3 bases at V and 3 bases at J, with 15 bases in the middle. CDR3 region: CASSFRVGRGYEQYF. DNA for the CDR3: TGTGCCAGCAGTTTTCGAGTCGGCAGGGGCTACGAGCAGTACTTC. The complete variable domain, with remaining parts taken from reference TRBV28 and TRBJ2-7, reads DVKVTQSSRYLVKRTGEKVFLECVQDMDHENMFWYRQDPGLGLRLIYFSYDVKMKEKGDIPEGYSVSREKKERFSLILESASTNQTSMYLCASSFRVGRGYEQYFGPGTRLTVT.

This CDR3 is CASSLGPSNRAGELFF. The DNA of the CDR3 is TGTGCCAGCAGCTTAGGGCCAAGTAATAGGGCCGGGGAGCTGTTTTTT. The chain uses TRBV7-8 and TRBJ2-2; D gene uncertain. With 1 base removed from V and 6 bases from J, the gap between germline ends came to 15 bases. The CDR3 runs to 16 residues. The germline gives CDR1 SGHVS, CDR2 FQNEAQ.

At least ten counts were recorded for this clonotype. This chain links TRBV18 with TRBJ2-1; 9 nucleotides align to TRBD2. The CDR3 runs to 15 residues. V was pared by 6 bases and J by 3 bases, with 6 bases of the junction left unmatched. Germline CDR1 KGHSH, CDR2 LQKENI. The CDR3 nucleotides read TGTGCCAGCTCCCCGGGACTAGCTTACTACAATGAGCAGTTCTTC. As protein: CASSPGLAYYNEQFF.

This chain links TRBV6-5 with TRBJ2-3; 7 bases are shared with TRBD2. CDR1 is MNHEY, CDR2 SVGAGI, per germline. J gave up 0 bases and V 0 bases, and 0 bases lay outside the gene matches. The CDR3 loop spans 15 amino acids. CDR3 coding DNA: TGTGCCAGCAGTTACTCCGGGAGGAGCACAGATACGCAGTATTTT. It translates to CASSYSGRSTDTQYF.

This sequence joins TRBV10-3 and TRBJ1-2; D is ambiguous. V lost 2 bases and J lost 7, with 17 bases in between. Per germline, CDR1 ENHRY and CDR2 SYGVKD. This CDR3 is 15 amino acids long. The CDR3 reads CAISELGSDPSGYTF. Written as DNA, the CDR3 is TGTGCCATCAGTGAGCTTGGGTCTGACCCATCTGGCTACACCTTC.

The CDR3 DNA sequence: TGTGCCAGCAGCTCCGGGGTAAGCCAAGAGACCCAGTACTTC. Translated: CASSSGVSQETQYF. The rearrangement links TRBV9 to TRBJ2-5; a weak D match, TRBD2 (5 bases). CDR1 SGDLS and CDR2 YYNGEE come from the germline V gene. CDR3 length equals 14 residues. Trimming removed 4 bases at V and 1 base at J, with 11 bases between.

This clonotype was counted ten times or more. The chain is built from TRBV7-2 and TRBJ2-3; possible D gene TRBD1, 5 bases. Trimming took off 5 bases at V and 7 bases at J, with 28 bases between the two ends. The CDR3 covers 18 residues. From germline, CDR1 is SGHTA and CDR2 FQGNSA. In DNA, the CDR3 is TGTGCCAGCAGCAGTAAGGGGCGGACGTCCCTAGAAGGGTATACGCAGTATTTT. Translation gives CASSSKGRTSLEGYTQYF.

This clonotype was detected many times. This chain's CDR3 is CASRPPGQGSTEAFF. The DNA of the CDR3 is TGTGCCAGCAGGCCACCGGGACAGGGGAGCACTGAAGCTTTCTTT. The chain has TRBV9 and TRBJ1-1; TRBD1 aligns across 10 bases. The CDR3 sequence is 15 residues long. V lost 5 bases and J lost 4; bases outside the gene matches: 8. In germline, CDR1 is SGDLS, CDR2 YYNGEE.

This clonotype was observed a few times. V usage is TRBV7-6 and J usage is TRBJ2-1; maybe TRBD2 (6 bases). Germline CDR1 reads SGHVS; CDR2 reads FNYEAQ. V lost 0 bases and J lost 2, with 8 bases in between. This CDR3 has 15 amino acids. The CDR3 here is CASSLAGGPYNEQFF. CDR3 nucleotide sequence: TGTGCCAGCAGCTTAGCCGGAGGGCCCTACAATGAGCAGTTCTTC.

The chain joins TRBV12-3 or TRBV12-4 to TRBJ2-3; 9 nucleotides agree with TRBD2. The CDR3 runs 16 residues. V shed 4 bases and J 5 bases; nucleotides not matched to a gene: 10. CDR3 DNA sequence: TGTGCCAGCAGTTCTAGCGGGGACTTAAGGGGAGATACGCAGTATTTT. Translating it yields CASSSSGDLRGDTQYF.